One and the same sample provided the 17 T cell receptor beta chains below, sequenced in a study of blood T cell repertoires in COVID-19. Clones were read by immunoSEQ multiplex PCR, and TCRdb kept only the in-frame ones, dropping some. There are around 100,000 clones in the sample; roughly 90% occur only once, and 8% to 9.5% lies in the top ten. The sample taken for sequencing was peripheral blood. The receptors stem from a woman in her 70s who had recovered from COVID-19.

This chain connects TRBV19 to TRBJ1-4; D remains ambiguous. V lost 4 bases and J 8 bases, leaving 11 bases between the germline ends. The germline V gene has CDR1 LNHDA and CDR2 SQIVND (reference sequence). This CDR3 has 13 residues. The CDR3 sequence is CASSKRDREKLFF. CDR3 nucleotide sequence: TGTGCCAGTAGTAAGAGGGATCGGGAAAAACTGTTTTTT.

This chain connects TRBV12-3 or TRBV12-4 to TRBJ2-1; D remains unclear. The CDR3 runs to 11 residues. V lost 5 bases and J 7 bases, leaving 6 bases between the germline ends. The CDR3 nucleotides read TGTGCCAGCAGTCCTGAGAATGAGCAGTTCTTC. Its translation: CASSPENEQFF.

This CDR3 reads CASSPNLYTEAFF. CDR3 nucleotides: TGTGCCAGCAGCCCTAATTTATACACTGAAGCTTTCTTT. The chain combines TRBV3-1 (or the pseudogene TRBV3-2) with TRBJ1-1; D is ambiguous. Trimming took 4 bases from V and 3 from J, leaving 9 bases between them. This CDR3 has 13 amino acids. CDR1 LGHDT and CDR2 YNNKEL come from the germline V gene (reference sequence).

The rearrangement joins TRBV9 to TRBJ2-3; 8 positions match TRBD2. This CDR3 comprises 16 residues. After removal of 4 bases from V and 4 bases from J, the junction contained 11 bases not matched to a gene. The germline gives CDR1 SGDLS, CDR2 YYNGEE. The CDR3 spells CASSMRAGAGADTQYF. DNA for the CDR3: TGTGCCAGCAGCATGAGAGCGGGGGCAGGGGCAGATACGCAGTATTTT.

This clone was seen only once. The CDR3 spells CASSLGQGGWQPQHF. CDR3 DNA sequence: TGTGCCAGCAGCTTAGGCCAGGGTGGTTGGCAGCCCCAGCATTTT. The J gene is TRBJ1-5, the V gene TRBV7-2; D is perhaps TRBD1 (5 bases). The CDR3 extends over 15 amino acids. V was shortened by 1 base and J by 7 bases, with 14 bases between the two germline ends. The germline gives CDR1 SGHTA, CDR2 FQGNSA.

The CDR3 DNA reads TGTGCCAGCAGTTACCCCGAACATTTTAACTATGGCTACACCTTC. It codes for CASSYPEHFNYGYTF. The rearrangement joins TRBV6-6 to TRBJ1-2; the D is unclear. Germline loops: CDR1 MNHNY, CDR2 SVGAGI (reference sequence). The CDR3 has 15 residues. Trimming left V 2 bases short and J 1 base short, with 11 bases between.

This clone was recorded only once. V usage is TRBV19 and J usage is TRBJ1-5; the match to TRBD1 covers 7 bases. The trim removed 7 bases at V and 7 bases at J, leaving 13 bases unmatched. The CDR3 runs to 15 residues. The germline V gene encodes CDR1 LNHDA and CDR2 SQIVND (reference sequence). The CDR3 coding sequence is TGTGCCAGTACCGGACAGGTTAGCGGCAGGCAGCCCCAGCATTTT. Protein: CASTGQVSGRQPQHF.

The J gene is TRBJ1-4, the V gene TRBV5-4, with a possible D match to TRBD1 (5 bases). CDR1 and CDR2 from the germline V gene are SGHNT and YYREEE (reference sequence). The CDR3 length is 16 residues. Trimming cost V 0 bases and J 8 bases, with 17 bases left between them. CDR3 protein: CASSLAFGGTDEKLFF. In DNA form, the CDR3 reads TGTGCCAGCAGCTTGGCCTTTGGGGGGACGGACGAAAAACTGTTTTTT.

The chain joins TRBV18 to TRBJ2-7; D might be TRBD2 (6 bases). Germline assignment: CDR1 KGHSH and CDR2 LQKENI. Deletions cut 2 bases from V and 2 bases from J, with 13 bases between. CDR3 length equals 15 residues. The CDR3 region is CASSPGAGLTYEQYF. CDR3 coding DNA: TGTGCCAGCTCACCAGGGGCGGGACTTACCTACGAGCAGTACTTC. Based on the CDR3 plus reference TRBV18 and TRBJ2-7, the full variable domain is NAGVMQNPRHLVRRRGQEARLRCSPMKGHSHVYWYRQLPEEGLKFMVYLQKENIIDESGMPKERFSAEFPKEGPSILRIQQVVRGDSAAYFCASSPGAGLTYEQYFGPGTRLTVT.

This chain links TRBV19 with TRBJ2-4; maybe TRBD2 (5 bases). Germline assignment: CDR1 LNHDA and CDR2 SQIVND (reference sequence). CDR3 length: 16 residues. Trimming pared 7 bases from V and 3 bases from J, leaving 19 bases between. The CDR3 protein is CASTPTGSFGKNIQYF. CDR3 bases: TGTGCCAGTACTCCGACGGGGAGCTTTGGCAAAAACATTCAGTACTTC.

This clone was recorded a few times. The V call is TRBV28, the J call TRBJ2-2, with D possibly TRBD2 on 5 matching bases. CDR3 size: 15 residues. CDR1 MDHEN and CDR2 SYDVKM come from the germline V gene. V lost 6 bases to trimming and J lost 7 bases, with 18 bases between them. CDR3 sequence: CASSPLILRGGELFF. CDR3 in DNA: TGTGCCAGCAGCCCATTAATTCTCCGGGGCGGGGAGCTGTTTTTT.

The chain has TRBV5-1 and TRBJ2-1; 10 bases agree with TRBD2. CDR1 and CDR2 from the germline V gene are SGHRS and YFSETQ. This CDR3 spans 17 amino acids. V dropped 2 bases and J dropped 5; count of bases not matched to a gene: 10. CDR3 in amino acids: CASSFLPGTSDNNEQFF. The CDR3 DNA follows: TGCGCCAGCAGCTTCCTCCCCGGGACTAGCGATAACAATGAGCAGTTCTTC.

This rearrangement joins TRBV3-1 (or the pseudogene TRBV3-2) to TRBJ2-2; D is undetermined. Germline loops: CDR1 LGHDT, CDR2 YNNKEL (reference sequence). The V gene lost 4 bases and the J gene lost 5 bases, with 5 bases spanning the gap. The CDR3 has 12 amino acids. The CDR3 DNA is TGTGCCAGCAGCCCTCTTACCGGGGAGCTGTTTTTT. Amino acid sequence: CASSPLTGELFF.

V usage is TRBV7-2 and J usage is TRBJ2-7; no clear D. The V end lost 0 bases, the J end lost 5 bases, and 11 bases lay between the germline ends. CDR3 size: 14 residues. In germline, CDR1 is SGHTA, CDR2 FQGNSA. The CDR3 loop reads CASSLALALNEQYF. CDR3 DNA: TGTGCCAGCAGCTTAGCGTTAGCTCTCAACGAGCAGTACTTC.

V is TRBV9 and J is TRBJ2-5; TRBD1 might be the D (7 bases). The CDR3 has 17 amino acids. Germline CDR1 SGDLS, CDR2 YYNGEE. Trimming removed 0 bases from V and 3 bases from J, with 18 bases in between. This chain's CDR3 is CASSVGDSGGQKETQYF. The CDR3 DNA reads TGTGCCAGCAGCGTAGGGGATTCAGGGGGGCAGAAAGAGACCCAGTACTTC.

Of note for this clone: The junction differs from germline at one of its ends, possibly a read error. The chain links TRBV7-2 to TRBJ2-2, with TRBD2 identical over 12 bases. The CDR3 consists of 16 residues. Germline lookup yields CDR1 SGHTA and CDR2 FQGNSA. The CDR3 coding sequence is TGTGCCAGCACCTTAGCTAGCGGGGGGGCCACCGGGGAGCTGTTTTTT. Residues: CASTLASGGATGELFF.

The CDR3 DNA reads TGTGCCAGCAGCTTAGTAAGGGGGAGTGAGACCCAGTACTTC. Its protein is CASSLVRGSETQYF. The chain carries TRBV7-8 and TRBJ2-5; D is perhaps TRBD1 (6 bases). This CDR3 is 14 amino acids long. The germline CDR1 and CDR2 sequences are SGHVS and FQNEAQ. The ends were cut back, 1 base at V and 5 bases at J, with 11 bases in the middle. The full variable domain, in which reference TRBV7-8 and TRBJ2-5 provide the parts outside the CDR3, is GAGVSQSPRYKVAKRGQDVALRCDPISGHVSLFWYQQALGQGPEFLTYFQNEAQLDKSGLPSDRFFAERPEGSVSTLKIQRTQQEDSAVYLCASSLVRGSETQYFGPGTRLLVL.